This is a list of T cell receptor beta chains from one sample in a study of T cells in Graves' hyperthyroidism and ophthalmopathy. TCRdb passed the multiplex PCR reads through MiXCR, listing each CDR3 protein once. The sample lists hundreds of thousands of distinct CDR3 sequences, about 20% seen once, with approximately 60% in the top ten. The sample was blood. The receptor set was obtained from a man aged 30 to 45 with Graves' ophthalmopathy. Each CDR3 is given with its conserved first and last residue. A D gene is named only where the DNA matches it firmly. The size entry is marked missing in some rows and otherwise reads once, few, many or a size class.

TRBV28,many,TRBJ1-6,.,TGTGCCAGCAGTTCCGGGACACCATACGCCACCCTCCACTTT,CASSSGTPYATLHF
TRBV20-1,.,TRBJ1-6,.,TGCAGTGCTCGAGCGGGCAATTCACCCCTCCACTTT,CSARAGNSPLHF
TRBV30,many,TRBJ2-2,.,TGTGCCTGGAGTGTAAACAGGGTGACCGGGGAGCTGTTTTTT,CAWSVNRVTGELFF
TRBV6-2/TRBV6-3,.,TRBJ2-3,TRBD1,TGTGCCAGCAGTGATTGGACAGGGGGCTCCCCAGATACGCAGTATTTT,CASSDWTGGSPDTQYF
TRBV28,many,TRBJ2-3,.,TGTGCCAGCACTTTCGGGGATACGCAGTATTTT,CASTFGDTQYF
TRBV18,.,TRBJ2-1,TRBD2,TGTGCCAGCTCACCAGTTACTAGCGGGAGTGGATCGGGTGAGCAGTTCTTC,CASSPVTSGSGSGEQFF
TRBV12-3/TRBV12-4,few,TRBJ2-7,.,TGTGCCAGCAGCAAGCAAGAGGGGATCTACGAGCAGTACTTC,CASSKQEGIYEQYF
TRBV29-1,.,TRBJ2-7,.,TGCAGCGTTGAAGAAGGACTGAACTACGAGCAGTACTTC,CSVEEGLNYEQYF
TRBV6-5,few,TRBJ2-1,.,TGTGCCAGCAGTTACGTGGCTAGCCCTTACAATGAGCAGTTCTTC,CASSYVASPYNEQFF
TRBV5-1,.,TRBJ1-2,TRBD1,TGCGCCAGCAGCTCCCCCACCGGGACAGATGGCTACACCTTC,CASSSPTGTDGYTF
TRBV20-1,many,TRBJ2-1,.,TGCAGTGCTAGTCATCACGACAATGAGCAGTTCTTC,CSASHHDNEQFF
TRBV18,few,TRBJ2-3,.,TGTGCCAGCTCACCACAGCCCGTCGATACGCAGTATTTT,CASSPQPVDTQYF
TRBV2,.,TRBJ1-5,TRBD1,TGTGCCAGCATGTCCGGGACAGGAGAAGGCAATCAGCCCCAGCATTTT,CASMSGTGEGNQPQHF
TRBV28,.,TRBJ2-7,.,TGTGCCAGCAGCCGGCCGGGACTCCACTCCTACGAGCAGTACTTC,CASSRPGLHSYEQYF